Included here is one TCR beta chain sequence, with context. Its target is not known. CDR3 size: 15 residues. Germline V lookup: CDR1 MNHEY, CDR2 SVGAGI. Trimming pared 2 bases from V and 0 bases from J, leaving 8 bases between. The data are from a study of cytomegalovirus exposure and HLA in healthy donors. Study-level points and caveats: Both high specificity and high sensitivity reportedly marked the classifier's diagnosis of cytomegalovirus status. According to a later analysis, TCR clusters from the first cohort tended to co-occur in the 120 or so validation repertoires. Overall, approximately 150 TCR beta chains were annotated as cytomegalovirus-associated.

Only in-frame clones appear in the TCRdb table, and some are missing; sequencing was by immunoSEQ multiplex PCR. The top ten clones hold 1% to 1.5% of a sample with more than 250,000 clones, 87% of them seen once. The donors formed part of the approximately 130-subject validation cohort, distinct from the approximately 640-subject first cohort. The origin of this receptor is a woman aged 25-40 years in good health and CMV-seropositive. The sequencing sample was made of PBMCs. The rearrangement links TRBV6-5 to TRBJ1-3; possible D gene TRBD1, 6 bases. The CDR3 coding sequence is TGTGCCAGCAGTTACGAGGGGGGCTCTGGAAACACCATATATTTT. It specifies CASSYEGGSGNTIYF.